This is a list of T cell receptor beta chains from one sample in a study of T cells after yellow fever vaccination. Using its own MiXCR run on the 5' RACE reads, TCRdb lists one record per CDR3 protein. Among just under 600,000 distinct CDR3 sequences, roughly 14% were seen once, and the ten largest hold about an eighth. Sequencing used PBMCs, obtained on the day of the yellow fever booster vaccination. Receptors originate from a man aged 25 to 40 who received the YFV17D yellow fever vaccine. The CDR3 runs from the conserved cysteine through the conserved F or W. A D gene is named only where the DNA matches it firmly. A clone size is listed for some rows: how often the clone was seen (once, few, many), or a class if it is expanded.

TRBJ2-1 . TRBV19 . TGTGCCAGTAGTAGGAGGGATATCGTTGTTAATGAGCAGTTCTTC CASSRRDIVVNEQFF
TRBJ1-2 . TRBV27 . TGTGCCAGCAGATCGCGGGTTGGGGGCGCCTATGGCTACACCTTC CASRSRVGGAYGYTF
TRBJ2-5 . TRBV5-1 . TGCGCCAGCAGCCTAAGTATGGAGACCCAGTACTTC CASSLSMETQYF
TRBJ2-1 few TRBV6-2/TRBV6-3 TRBD2 TGTGCCAGCAGTGGGGTAGCGGGTCTCAATGAGCAGTTCTTC CASSGVAGLNEQFF
TRBJ2-1 few TRBV5-1 TRBD1 TGCGCCAGCAGCTTGACGGGACAGGGCTTAAGGACTGGCAATGAGCAGTTCTTC CASSLTGQGLRTGNEQFF
TRBJ2-7 . TRBV11-2 . TGTGCCAGCAGCGCACTGATCCGGGGGCTACTATACGAGCAGTACTTC CASSALIRGLLYEQYF
TRBJ1-5 . TRBV5-1 . TGCGCCAGCAGCTTGGATGGTGGGCAGGCCAATCAGCCCCAGCATTTT CASSLDGGQANQPQHF
TRBJ2-1 few TRBV28 . TGTGCCAGCAGTTTAGCTGCGCGGGGCTTCCTCAATGAGCAGTTCTTC CASSLAARGFLNEQFF
TRBJ2-1 . TRBV12-3/TRBV12-4 TRBD2 TGTGCCAGCAGACTTGGGCTTGGCGGGAGGGACGATGATGAGCAGTTCTTC CASRLGLGGRDDDEQFF
TRBJ2-1 . TRBV12-3/TRBV12-4 . TGTGCCAGCAGAATCGCGGCGTCTGAGCAGTTCTTC CASRIAASEQFF
TRBJ1-5 few TRBV7-9 . TGTGCCAGCAGTGCGGGCAATCAGCCCCAGCATTTT CASSAGNQPQHF
TRBJ2-1 once TRBV18 . TGTGCCAGCTCCCCGTTGAGGGCCCTCAGCTCCTACAATGAGCAGTTCTTC CASSPLRALSSYNEQFF
TRBJ1-1 few TRBV18 . TGTGCCAGCTCAACCCTTGACAGAGACGAAAGAGCTTTCTTT CASSTLDRDERAFF
TRBJ2-1 . TRBV6-2/TRBV6-3 . TGTGCCAGCAGTTTCTGGTTGGGACCGAGCTCCTACAATGAGCAGTTCTTC CASSFWLGPSSYNEQFF
TRBJ2-4 . TRBV7-2 . TGTGCCAGCAGCTTAGATTTGGTAACCAAAAACATTCAGTACTTC CASSLDLVTKNIQYF
TRBJ2-7 few TRBV5-1 . TGCGCCAGCAGCGAGGGTTTGGGGCGAGCATTTGAGTACTTC CASSEGLGRAFEYF
TRBJ2-7 few TRBV12-3/TRBV12-4 TRBD2 TGTGCCAGCAGTGACCTCCTAGCGGGAGGCACCTACGAGCAGTACTTC CASSDLLAGGTYEQYF
TRBJ2-7 . TRBV11-2 . TGTGCCAGCAGCTTACCCGGGACTCAGTACTCCTACGAGCAGTACTTC CASSLPGTQYSYEQYF
TRBJ1-2 . TRBV3-1 TRBD1 TGTGCCAGCAGCCCCCTCGGGGGACAGGGTAGCTGGGGCTATGGCTACACCTTC CASSPLGGQGSWGYGYTF
TRBJ2-7 few TRBV4-3 . TGCGCCAGCAGCCAAGATTTGGGGGGAGTGGTCTTCGCGTACGAGCAGTACTTC CASSQDLGGVVFAYEQYF
TRBJ2-1 . TRBV7-2 . TGTGCCAGCAGCCCAAGGCCGTTCAGCTCCTACAATGAGCAGTTCTTC CASSPRPFSSYNEQFF
TRBJ2-3 . TRBV18 . TGTGCCAGCTCACTACAGTCTACTAGCACAGATACGCAGTATTTT CASSLQSTSTDTQYF
TRBJ2-2 . TRBV6-5 . TGTGCCAGCAGTTACTTTAGCCTGTCCACCGGGGAGCTGTTTTTT CASSYFSLSTGELFF
TRBJ2-7 few TRBV6-2/TRBV6-3 . TGTGCCACCCAACGTGATTTGATTCCCTACGAGCAGTACTTC CATQRDLIPYEQYF
TRBJ2-7 . TRBV7-9 TRBD1 TGTGCCAGCAGCTCCTGGACAGGGCTGGCCGAGCAGTACTTC CASSSWTGLAEQYF
TRBJ2-5 . TRBV7-2 TRBD2 TGTGCCAGCAGCTTTTTGGGACTAGCGGGAGGGCGGGAGACCCAGTACTTC CASSFLGLAGGRETQYF
TRBJ1-5 . TRBV24-1 . TGTGCCACCAGTGAGGGACACGAAAATCAGCCCCAGCATTTT CATSEGHENQPQHF
TRBJ2-2 many TRBV7-9 . TGTGCCAGCAGCCAAGACACCCTACGGGGTAACACCGGGGAGCTGTTTTTT CASSQDTLRGNTGELFF
TRBJ2-5 . TRBV4-2 . TGTGCCAGCAGCCAGGCCGGGCGGTCGTACCAAGAGACCCAGTACTTC CASSQAGRSYQETQYF
TRBJ2-3 . TRBV7-6 . TGTGCCAGCAGCGGAGGGTCGGGCGCGGGCACAGATACGCAGTATTTT CASSGGSGAGTDTQYF
TRBJ1-2 . TRBV7-2 TRBD1 TGTGCCAGCAGCTTCGACAGGGGGGACTATGGCTACACCTTC CASSFDRGDYGYTF
TRBJ2-6 many TRBV18 . TGTGCCAGCTCACCGTCAGGGGCCAACGTCCTGACTTTC CASSPSGANVLTF
TRBJ2-3 . TRBV12-3/TRBV12-4 TRBD2 TGTGCCAGCAGTGATAGCGGGAGCGCAGATACGCAGTATTTT CASSDSGSADTQYF
TRBJ2-1 few TRBV7-3 . TGTGCCAGCAGCTTAAGGGCCTTGAGCTCCTACAATGAGCAGTTCTTC CASSLRALSSYNEQFF
TRBJ2-7 many TRBV20-1 . TGCAGTGCTACGACCCCCTCCGGGGCCTACGTCGAGCAGTACTTC CSATTPSGAYVEQYF
TRBJ1-2 . TRBV5-1 . TGCGCCAGCAGGTTTTGGGAAGAGGGTGGCTACACCTTC CASRFWEEGGYTF
TRBJ2-1 . TRBV5-1 . TGCGCCAGCATCTCGTCCCGGGCTTCCCTCCGTTCCTACAATGAGCAGTTCTTC CASISSRASLRSYNEQFF
TRBJ2-7 . TRBV7-2 TRBD2 TGTGCCAGCAGCCCCTTAGCGGGGCCCCATGACGAGCAGTACTTC CASSPLAGPHDEQYF
TRBJ2-3 few TRBV19 . TGTGCCAGTAGAATTGCCGAGAGAGGGGATACGCAGTATTTT CASRIAERGDTQYF
TRBJ2-7 few TRBV25-1 . TGTGCCAGCAGTGAATACCAGGGGAAGATGGGTGAGCAGTACTTC CASSEYQGKMGEQYF
TRBJ2-3 few TRBV19 . TGTGCCAGTAGGAGAGGTGGGGGCGCAGATACGCAGTATTTT CASRRGGGADTQYF
TRBJ2-2 . TRBV12-3/TRBV12-4 TRBD1 TGTGCCAGCAGTTTTCAGACAGGGGGTACCGGGGAGCTGTTTTTT CASSFQTGGTGELFF
TRBJ1-2 . TRBV6-6 . TGTGCCAGCAGTTACCATGGTGGCTACACCTTC CASSYHGGYTF
TRBJ1-4 once TRBV4-3 TRBD1 TGCGCCAGCAGCCATTACGGGACAGACCGTGGAAAACTGTTTTTT CASSHYGTDRGKLFF
TRBJ1-2 few TRBV5-6 . TGTGCCAGCAGCTTGCGGGGAGCGGTACTCGGCTACACCTTC CASSLRGAVLGYTF
TRBJ2-3 many TRBV20-1 . TGCAGTGCTAGATTGGCGGGGCGGGATACGCAGTATTTT CSARLAGRDTQYF
TRBJ2-3 . TRBV10-3 TRBD2 TGTGCCATCGCCGGGACTAGCGGCACAGATACGCAGTATTTT CAIAGTSGTDTQYF
TRBJ2-5 . TRBV18 . TGTGCCAGCTCCTTCGAAGAAGAGACCCAGTACTTC CASSFEEETQYF
TRBJ2-5 . TRBV29-1 . TGCAGCGTTGAAGTAGGGGAAGAGACCCAGTACTTC CSVEVGEETQYF
TRBJ1-6 . TRBV20-1 TRBD1 TGCAGTGCTATTAATTTTTCAGGGGGTAATTCACCCCTCCACTTT CSAINFSGGNSPLHF
TRBJ1-2 few TRBV6-1 . TGTGCCAGCAGTGAGAATGGGCTTTTTAGATATGGCTACACCTTC CASSENGLFRYGYTF
TRBJ2-2 . TRBV11-3 TRBD2 TGTGCCAGCAGTTCCGGGACTAGCAGGGGGACCGGGGAGCTGTTTTTT CASSSGTSRGTGELFF
TRBJ2-5 few TRBV5-1 TRBD2 TGCGCCAGCAGCCCAGGACTAGCGGGACTTCGAGAGACCCAGTACTTC CASSPGLAGLRETQYF
TRBJ2-1 . TRBV5-1 . TGCGCCAGCAGCCCGGACGAGGGCCATTCCTACAATGAGCAGTTCTTC CASSPDEGHSYNEQFF
TRBJ2-7 . TRBV18 . TGTGCCAGCTCACCTCGAACTCAGACCTACGAGCAGTACTTC CASSPRTQTYEQYF
TRBJ1-1 . TRBV7-2 . TGTGCCAGCAGCGTGGGAATTCGCACTGACGCTTTCTTT CASSVGIRTDAFF
TRBJ2-1 . TRBV5-6 TRBD1 TGTGCCAGCAGCGAGGACAGGGAAGTTTCCTACAATGAGCAGTTCTTC CASSEDREVSYNEQFF
TRBJ2-1 few TRBV9 . TGTGCCAGCAGCTCCGCACTGACGGTTTGGAATGAGCAGTTCTTC CASSSALTVWNEQFF
TRBJ1-2 many TRBV7-9 . TGTGCCAGCAGCGTAGGGGGGGGCTATGGCTACACCTTC CASSVGGGYGYTF
TRBJ2-1 . TRBV28 TRBD1 TGTGCCAGCAGTGCTGATGGACAGGGCTATGCCTATGAGCAGTTCTTC CASSADGQGYAYEQFF